This TCR beta chain is from a study of control samples from healthy donors and cancer patients. Generated by immunoSEQ multiplex PCR, the TCRdb table keeps only in-frame clones and is missing some. This sample has around 170,000 clones, with around 88% found just once. J gave up 0 bases and V 4 bases, and 9 bases lay outside the gene matches. Germline CDR1 and CDR2: SGDLS and YYNGEE. The CDR3 covers 17 residues. The chain is built from TRBV9 and TRBJ2-7; 11 bases line up with TRBD2. The sequencing input was blood. This sequence originates from a woman aged 25-40 years in good health. Here the CDR3 reads CASSPRSSGRSSYEQYF. CDR3 nucleotide sequence: TGTGCCAGCAGCCCCAGATCTAGCGGGAGGAGCTCCTACGAGCAGTACTTC. Variable domain in full (rest from reference TRBV9 and TRBJ2-7): DSGVTQTPKHLITATGQRVTLRCSPRSGDLSVYWYQQSLDQGLQFLIQYYNGEERAKGNILERFSAQQFPDLHSELNLSSLELGDSALYFCASSPRSSGRSSYEQYFGPGTRLTVT.